One and the same sample provided the 2 T cell receptor beta chains below, sequenced in a study of CXCR3-negative and CXCR3-positive naive CD8 T cells. Carrying UMI labels, the TRB cDNA libraries were prepared through 5' RACE. TCRdb reprocessed the 5' RACE reads and reports one entry per CDR3 protein, with no DNA. The sample holds about 90,000 distinct CDR3 sequences. The sample was naive CXCR3- CD8+ T cells from blood. The subset here: CD45RO-CCR7+CD27+CD95- naive CD8+ T cells lacking CXCR3 (TNR3-). The receptors come from a human donor in good health. Some clones in this sample may be carry-over from other donors' samples.

This rearrangement joins TRBV20-1 to TRBJ2-7; TCRdb proposes TRBD2, but this gene call is untestable without DNA. CDR3 length: 15 amino acids. Germline V gene data show CDR1 as DFQATT and CDR2 as SNEGSKA (reference sequence). CDR3 protein: CSAPGPSGAGYEQYF.

V usage is TRBV7-2 and J usage is TRBJ1-2; TCRdb selects TRBD1, and the lack of DNA leaves this call unchecked. Per the germline V gene, CDR1 is SGHTA and CDR2 is FQGNSA. CDR3 length: 18 residues. CDR3 residues: CASMGEIIGAPGDYGYTF.